Listed below are T cell receptor beta chains from one sample, sequenced in a study of blood T cell repertoires in COVID-19. The protocol was immunoSEQ multiplex PCR, while the TCRdb copy is restricted to in-frame clones and leaves out a portion. The sample yields tens of thousands of clones, roughly 90% seen once. Input material: peripheral blood. The receptor set was obtained from a man aged 55-75 years with acute or convalescent COVID-19. The CDR3 runs from the conserved cysteine through the conserved F or W.

TRBJ2-7,TRBV4-2,CASSQGRHGRSDEQYF
TRBJ1-2,TRBV27,CASSLSDRAYGGYTF
TRBJ2-7,TRBV10-3,CAIYRTRPSYEQYF
TRBJ1-1,TRBV9,CASSVDPFIDTEAFF
TRBJ2-1,TRBV14,CASSQITRTSGKEQFF
TRBJ2-7,TRBV5-1,CASSLVVGEYEQYF
TRBJ1-5,TRBV28,CASSDPGQGANQPQHF
TRBJ1-2,TRBV18,CASSPEEDYGYTF
TRBJ2-5,TRBV7-9,CASSPGLPYQETQYF
TRBJ1-1,TRBV30,CAWRGGTEAFF
TRBJ2-3,TRBV6-4,CASSEAGGPWSTDTQYF
TRBJ1-6,TRBV10-2,CASRSQGWANSPLHF
TRBJ1-1,TRBV28,CASSLFRQGEAFF
TRBJ2-3,TRBV7-2,CASSHTPGGIRQYF
TRBJ2-1,TRBV3-1/TRBV3-2,CASSQGALWTSGTDEQFF
TRBJ2-1,TRBV5-1,CASSSEREYNEQFF
TRBJ2-1,TRBV4-1,CASSHAAGVGNEQFF
TRBJ1-2,TRBV10-3,CAITATGGGGYTF
TRBJ2-7,TRBV18,CASSPPPDRGFSYEQYF
TRBJ2-1,TRBV3-1/TRBV3-2,CASSPERGSYNEQFF
TRBJ1-2,TRBV7-9,CASSSRQGYGYTF
TRBJ1-6,TRBV25-1,CASSEADRMNSPLHF
TRBJ1-2,TRBV6-1,CASSEARSRDRANYGYTF
TRBJ2-3,TRBV19,CASSIGQVSTDTQYF
TRBJ2-1,TRBV18,CASSPSGNEQFF
TRBJ1-2,TRBV30,CAWSVLRQTTYGYTF
TRBJ1-1,TRBV2,CASRLNRDSEAFF
TRBJ1-1,TRBV5-1,CASSQDWNTEAFF
TRBJ1-2,TRBV2,CASSTTGGSGYTF
TRBJ1-1,TRBV15,CATSREVRDTEAFF
TRBJ2-1,TRBV5-6,CASSIRQGGYNEQFF
TRBJ2-5,TRBV5-1,CASSLRNRGMETQYF
TRBJ1-4,TRBV12-5,CASGRTGGNEKLFF
TRBJ1-2,TRBV29-1,CSVAQGQGRSGYTF
TRBJ1-5,TRBV15,CATSGSAYSNQPQHF
TRBJ1-5,TRBV30,CAWSVRSRGNQPQHF
TRBJ2-3,TRBV10-3,CAISELGTGGTDTQYF
TRBJ2-7,TRBV7-9,CASSFRGRNYEQYF
TRBJ1-2,TRBV30,CAWTGGLYGYTF
TRBJ1-2,TRBV3-1/TRBV3-2,CASSQGIQGKVYGYTF
TRBJ1-1,TRBV10-3,CAISESGRVTEAFF
TRBJ1-1,TRBV19,CASSAGMNTEAFF
TRBJ2-2,TRBV7-9,CASSPPGQGFSGELFF
TRBJ2-1,TRBV4-1,CASSQDKQGGRYEQFF
TRBJ1-3,TRBV5-1,CASSPRTGGVGNTIYF
TRBJ2-1,TRBV27,CASSWDTQAVNEQFF
TRBJ2-5,TRBV19,CASSISGQETQYF
TRBJ1-5,TRBV6-2/TRBV6-3,CASSYRRPGTGYSNQPQHF
TRBJ2-5,TRBV5-1,CASSSTSRQGQETQYF
TRBJ2-1,TRBV7-9,CASRGVGNEQFF
TRBJ1-5,TRBV21-1,CASSKEGAWSNQPQHF
TRBJ1-1,TRBV7-9,CASSLKTGSTEAFF
TRBJ2-7,TRBV12-1,CASSQGTGKQYF
TRBJ2-1,TRBV14,CASSHRTGISYNEQFF
TRBJ1-2,TRBV6-5,CASSSPHRVDGYTF
TRBJ1-1,TRBV7-9,CASRAAGASTEAFF
TRBJ1-6,TRBV4-3,CASSQDPGSYNSPLHF